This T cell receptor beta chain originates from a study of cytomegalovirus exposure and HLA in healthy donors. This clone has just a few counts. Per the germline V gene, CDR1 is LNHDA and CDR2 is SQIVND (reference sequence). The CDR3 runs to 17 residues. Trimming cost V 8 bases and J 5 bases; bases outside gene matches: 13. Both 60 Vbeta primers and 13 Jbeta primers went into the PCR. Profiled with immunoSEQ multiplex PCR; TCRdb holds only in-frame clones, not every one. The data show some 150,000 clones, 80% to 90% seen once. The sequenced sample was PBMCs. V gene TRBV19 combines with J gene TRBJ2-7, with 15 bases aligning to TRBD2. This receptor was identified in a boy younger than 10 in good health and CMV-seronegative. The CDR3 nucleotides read TGTGCCAGTTCTAAGAAACGGACTAGCGGGAGGGATGACGAGCAGTACTTC. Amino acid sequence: CASSKKRTSGRDDEQYF.